This T cell receptor (beta chain) was recovered during a study of cytomegalovirus exposure and HLA in healthy donors. Findings and caveats of the study: Rare TCR sequences predominated, though certain public TCRs were found in many donors. For presence/absence analyses, sequencing depth was assumed to be roughly uniform across donors.

Donors counted as nominally healthy when sampled, yet unrecorded immune exposures were likely. As concerns this clone: The antigen is not known.

V shed 7 bases, J shed 1 base, and the junction held 7 bases outside the gene matches. The CDR3 has 15 amino acids. CDR1 MDHEN and CDR2 SYDVKM come from the germline V gene. Use of 60 Vbeta and 13 Jbeta primers characterized the PCR. As handled by the study authors: Later, an analysis found around 80 million unique TCR beta chains, and about 10 million of these were shared. Repertoires were generated with immunoSEQ multiplex PCR, while TCRdb's copy carries only in-frame clones and drops some. V and J calls and clone size come straight from that table; D and trimming were deduced from the DNA. The data hold over 120,000 clones, with 70% to 85% observed a single time.

This receptor was obtained from a young man in good health and CMV-seropositive. The rearrangement joins TRBV28 to TRBJ2-7, with 10 bases matching TRBD1. Material for sequencing was PBMCs. The DNA for the CDR3 is TGTGCCAGCATTTCCGGGACAGGGGTATCCTACGAGCAGTACTTC. It yields the protein CASISGTGVSYEQYF.